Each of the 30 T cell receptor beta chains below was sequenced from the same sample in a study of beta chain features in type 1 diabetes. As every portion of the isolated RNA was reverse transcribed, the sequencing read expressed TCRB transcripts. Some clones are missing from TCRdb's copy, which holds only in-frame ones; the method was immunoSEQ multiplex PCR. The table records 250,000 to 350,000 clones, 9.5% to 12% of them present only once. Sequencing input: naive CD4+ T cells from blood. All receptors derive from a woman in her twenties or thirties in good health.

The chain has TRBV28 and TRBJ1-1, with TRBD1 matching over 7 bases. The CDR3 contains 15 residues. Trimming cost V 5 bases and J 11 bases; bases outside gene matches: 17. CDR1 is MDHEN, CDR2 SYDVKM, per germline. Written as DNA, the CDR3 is TGTGCCAGCAGTCCAACTCTGGACAGGCTCACGGAGGCTTTCTTT. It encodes CASSPTLDRLTEAFF.

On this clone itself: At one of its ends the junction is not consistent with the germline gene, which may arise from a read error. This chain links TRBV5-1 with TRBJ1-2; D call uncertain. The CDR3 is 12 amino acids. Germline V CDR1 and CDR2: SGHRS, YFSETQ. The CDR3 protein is CASSLDLDGYTF. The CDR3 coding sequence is TGCGCCAGCAGTTTGGACTTAGATGGCTACACCTTC.

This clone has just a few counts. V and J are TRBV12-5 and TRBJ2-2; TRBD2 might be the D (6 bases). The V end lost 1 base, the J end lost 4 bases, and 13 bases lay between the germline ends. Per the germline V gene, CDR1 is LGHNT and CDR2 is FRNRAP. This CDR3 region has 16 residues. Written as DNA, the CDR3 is TGTGCTAGTGGTTTGGCGGCGGGATCTGGCACCGGGGAGCTGTTTTTT. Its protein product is CASGLAAGSGTGELFF.

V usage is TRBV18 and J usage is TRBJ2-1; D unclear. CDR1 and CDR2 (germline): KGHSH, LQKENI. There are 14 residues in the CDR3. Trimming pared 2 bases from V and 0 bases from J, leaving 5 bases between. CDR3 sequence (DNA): TGTGCCAGCTCACCAGCGGCCTCCTACAATGAGCAGTTCTTC. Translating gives CASSPAASYNEQFF.

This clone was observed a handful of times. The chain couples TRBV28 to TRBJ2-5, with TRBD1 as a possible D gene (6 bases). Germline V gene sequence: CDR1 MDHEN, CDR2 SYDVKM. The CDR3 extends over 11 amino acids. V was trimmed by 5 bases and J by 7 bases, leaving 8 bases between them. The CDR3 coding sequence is TGTGCCAGCAGTCTACAGGGGACCCAGTACTTC. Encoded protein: CASSLQGTQYF.

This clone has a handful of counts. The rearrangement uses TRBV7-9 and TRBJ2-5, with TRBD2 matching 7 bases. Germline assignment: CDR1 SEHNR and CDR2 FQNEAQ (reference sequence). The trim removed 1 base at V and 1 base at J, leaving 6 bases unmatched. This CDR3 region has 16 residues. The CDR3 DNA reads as TGTGCCAGCAGCTTAGGAGTAGCGGGCATCCAAGAGACCCAGTACTTC. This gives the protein CASSLGVAGIQETQYF. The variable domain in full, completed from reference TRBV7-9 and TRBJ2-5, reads DTGVSQNPRHKITKRGQNVTFRCDPISEHNRLYWYRQTLGQGPEFLTYFQNEAQLEKSRLLSDRFSAERPKGSFSTLEIQRTEQGDSAMYLCASSLGVAGIQETQYFGPGTRLLVL.

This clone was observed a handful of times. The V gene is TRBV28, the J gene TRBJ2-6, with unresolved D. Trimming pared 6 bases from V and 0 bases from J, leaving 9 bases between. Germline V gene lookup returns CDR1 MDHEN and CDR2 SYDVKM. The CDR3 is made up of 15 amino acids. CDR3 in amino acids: CASRSRSSGANVLTF. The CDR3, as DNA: TGTGCCAGCAGGAGCCGGAGCTCTGGGGCCAACGTCCTGACTTTC.

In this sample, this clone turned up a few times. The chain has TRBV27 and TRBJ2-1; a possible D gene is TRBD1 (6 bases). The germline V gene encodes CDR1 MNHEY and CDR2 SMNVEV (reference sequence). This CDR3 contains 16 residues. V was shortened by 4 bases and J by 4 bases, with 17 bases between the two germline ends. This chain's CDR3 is CASSSISGADYNEQFF. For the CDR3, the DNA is TGTGCCAGCAGTTCAATCTCAGGGGCCGATTACAATGAGCAGTTCTTC.

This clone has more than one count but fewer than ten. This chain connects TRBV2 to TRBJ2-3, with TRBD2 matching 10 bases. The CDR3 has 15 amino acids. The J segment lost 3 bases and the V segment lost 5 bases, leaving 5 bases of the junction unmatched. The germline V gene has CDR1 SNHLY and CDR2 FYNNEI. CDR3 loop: CASSHGTSATDTQYF. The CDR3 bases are TGTGCCAGCAGTCACGGGACTAGCGCTACAGATACGCAGTATTTT.

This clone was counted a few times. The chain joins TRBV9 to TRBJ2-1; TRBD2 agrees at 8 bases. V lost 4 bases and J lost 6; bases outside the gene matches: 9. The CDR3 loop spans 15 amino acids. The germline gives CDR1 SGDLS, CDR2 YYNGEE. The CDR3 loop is CASSKTSDPGNEQFF. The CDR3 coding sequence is TGTGCCAGCAGCAAGACTAGCGACCCAGGCAATGAGCAGTTCTTC. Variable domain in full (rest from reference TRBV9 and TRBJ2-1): DSGVTQTPKHLITATGQRVTLRCSPRSGDLSVYWYQQSLDQGLQFLIQYYNGEERAKGNILERFSAQQFPDLHSELNLSSLELGDSALYFCASSKTSDPGNEQFFGPGTRLTVL.

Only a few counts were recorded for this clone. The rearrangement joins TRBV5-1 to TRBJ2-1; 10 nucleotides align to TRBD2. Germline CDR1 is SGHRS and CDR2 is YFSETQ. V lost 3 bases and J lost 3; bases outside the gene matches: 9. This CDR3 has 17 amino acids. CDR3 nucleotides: TGCGCCAGCAGCTCAACTCTTACTAGCGGGATCTACAATGAGCAGTTCTTC. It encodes CASSSTLTSGIYNEQFF.

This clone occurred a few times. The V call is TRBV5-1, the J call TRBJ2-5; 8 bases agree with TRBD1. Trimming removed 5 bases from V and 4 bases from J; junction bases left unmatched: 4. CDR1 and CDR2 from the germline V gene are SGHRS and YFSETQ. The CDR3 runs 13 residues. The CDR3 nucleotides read TGCGCCAGCAGACGTACAGGGGGAGAGACCCAGTACTTC. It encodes CASRRTGGETQYF.

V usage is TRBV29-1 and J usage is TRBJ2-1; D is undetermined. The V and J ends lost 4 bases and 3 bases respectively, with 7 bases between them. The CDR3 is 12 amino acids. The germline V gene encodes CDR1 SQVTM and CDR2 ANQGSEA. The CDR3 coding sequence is TGCAGCGTTGGGGCAGACTACAATGAGCAGTTCTTC. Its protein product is CSVGADYNEQFF.

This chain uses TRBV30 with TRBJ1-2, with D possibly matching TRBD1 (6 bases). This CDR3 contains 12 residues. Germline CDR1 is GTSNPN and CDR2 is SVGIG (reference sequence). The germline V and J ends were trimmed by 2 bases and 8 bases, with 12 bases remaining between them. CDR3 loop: CAWSLTGRGYTF. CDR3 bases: TGTGCCTGGAGTTTGACAGGTCGGGGCTACACCTTC.

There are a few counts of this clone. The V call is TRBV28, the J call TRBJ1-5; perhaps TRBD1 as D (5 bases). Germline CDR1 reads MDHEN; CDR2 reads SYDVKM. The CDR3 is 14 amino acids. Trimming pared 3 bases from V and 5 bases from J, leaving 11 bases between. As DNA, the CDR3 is TGTGCCAGCAGTTTGACGGGGGGATATCAGCCCCAGCATTTT. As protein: CASSLTGGYQPQHF.

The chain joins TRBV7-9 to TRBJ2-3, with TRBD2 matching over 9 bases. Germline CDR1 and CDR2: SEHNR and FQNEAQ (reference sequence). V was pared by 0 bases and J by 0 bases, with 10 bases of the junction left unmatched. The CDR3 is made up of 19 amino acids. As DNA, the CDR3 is TGTGCCAGCAGCTTAGCGCGTGTAGGGACTAGCCGTAGCACAGATACGCAGTATTTT. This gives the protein CASSLARVGTSRSTDTQYF.

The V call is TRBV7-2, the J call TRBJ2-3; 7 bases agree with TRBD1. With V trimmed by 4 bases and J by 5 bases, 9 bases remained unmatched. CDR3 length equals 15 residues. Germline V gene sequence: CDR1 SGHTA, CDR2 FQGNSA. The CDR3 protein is CASSSQTGSVDTQYF. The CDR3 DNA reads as TGTGCCAGCAGCTCGCAGACAGGGTCGGTAGATACGCAGTATTTT.

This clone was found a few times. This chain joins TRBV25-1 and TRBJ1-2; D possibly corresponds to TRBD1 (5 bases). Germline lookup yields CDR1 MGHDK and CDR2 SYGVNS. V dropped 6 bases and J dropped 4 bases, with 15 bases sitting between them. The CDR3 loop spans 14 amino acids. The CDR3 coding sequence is TGTGCCAGCAGCCCCAACGGACACAGCTATGGCTACACCTTC. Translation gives CASSPNGHSYGYTF.

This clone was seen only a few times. The CDR3 protein is CASRTSGIRAQYF. For the CDR3, the DNA is TGTGCCAGCAGAACTAGCGGGATACGGGCCCAGTACTTC. The chain joins TRBV28 to TRBJ2-5; 10 bases line up with TRBD2. Germline CDR1 is MDHEN and CDR2 is SYDVKM. The CDR3 consists of 13 residues. The V gene end was trimmed by 6 bases and the J gene end by 9 bases; junction bases not matched to a gene: 7.

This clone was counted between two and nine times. The CDR3 protein is CASSPDQTGELFF. For the CDR3, the DNA is TGTGCCAGCTCACCTGACCAGACTGGGGAGCTGTTTTTT. This rearrangement joins TRBV18 to TRBJ2-2; the D is unclear. V gave up 3 bases and J gave up 8 bases, with 10 bases separating them. The V gene's germline CDR1 is KGHSH and CDR2 LQKENI. The CDR3 contains 13 residues.

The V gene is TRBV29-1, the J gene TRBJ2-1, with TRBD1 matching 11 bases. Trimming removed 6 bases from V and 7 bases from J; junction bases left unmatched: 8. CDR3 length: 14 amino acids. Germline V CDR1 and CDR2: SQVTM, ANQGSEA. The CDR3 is CSVRDRGVRNEQFF. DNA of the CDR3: TGCAGCGTAAGGGACAGGGGGGTTCGGAATGAGCAGTTCTTC.

For the CDR3, the DNA is TGTGCCAGCAGTCTACCGACAGGGGCAGAGACCCAGTACTTC. Translating gives CASSLPTGAETQYF. The chain combines TRBV14 with TRBJ2-5; 8 bases line up with TRBD1. V lost 6 bases and J lost 4; bases outside the gene matches: 7. Germline V CDR1 and CDR2: SGHDN, FVKESK. This CDR3 has 14 amino acids.

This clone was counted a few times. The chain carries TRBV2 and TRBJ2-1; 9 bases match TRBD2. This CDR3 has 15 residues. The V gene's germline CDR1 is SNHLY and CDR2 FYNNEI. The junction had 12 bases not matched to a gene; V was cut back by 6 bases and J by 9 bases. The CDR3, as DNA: TGTGCCAGCAGCGGTGGGCTAGCGGGATTGGGTGAGCAGTTCTTC. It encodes CASSGGLAGLGEQFF. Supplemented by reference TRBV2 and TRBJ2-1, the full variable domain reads EPEVTQTPSHQVTQMGQEVILRCVPISNHLYFYWYRQILGQKVEFLVSFYNNEISEKSEIFDDQFSVERPDGSNFTLKIRSTKLEDSAMYFCASSGGLAGLGEQFFGPGTRLTVL.

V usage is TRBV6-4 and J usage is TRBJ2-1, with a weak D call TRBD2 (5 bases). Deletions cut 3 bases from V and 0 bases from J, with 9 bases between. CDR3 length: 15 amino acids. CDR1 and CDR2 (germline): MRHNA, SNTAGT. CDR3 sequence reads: CASSERASSYNEQFF. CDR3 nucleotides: TGTGCCAGCAGTGAGCGGGCAAGCTCCTACAATGAGCAGTTCTTC.

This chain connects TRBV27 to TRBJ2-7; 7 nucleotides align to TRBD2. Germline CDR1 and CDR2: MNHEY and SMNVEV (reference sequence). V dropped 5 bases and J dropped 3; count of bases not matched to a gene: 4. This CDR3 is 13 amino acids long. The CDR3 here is CASSPREGYEQYF. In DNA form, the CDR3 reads TGTGCCAGCAGTCCGAGGGAGGGCTACGAGCAGTACTTC.

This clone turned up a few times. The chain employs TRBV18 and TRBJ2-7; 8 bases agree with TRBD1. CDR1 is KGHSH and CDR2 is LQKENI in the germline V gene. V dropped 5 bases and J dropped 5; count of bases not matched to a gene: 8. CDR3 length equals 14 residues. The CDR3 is CASSKDRGVDEQYF. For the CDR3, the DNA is TGTGCCAGCTCAAAAGACAGGGGAGTGGACGAGCAGTACTTC.

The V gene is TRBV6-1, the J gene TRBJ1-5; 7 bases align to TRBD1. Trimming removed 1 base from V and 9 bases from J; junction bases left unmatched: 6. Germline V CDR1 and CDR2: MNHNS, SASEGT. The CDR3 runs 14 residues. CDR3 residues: CASSEDRGLGPQHF. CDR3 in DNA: TGTGCCAGCAGTGAAGACAGGGGACTTGGGCCCCAGCATTTT.

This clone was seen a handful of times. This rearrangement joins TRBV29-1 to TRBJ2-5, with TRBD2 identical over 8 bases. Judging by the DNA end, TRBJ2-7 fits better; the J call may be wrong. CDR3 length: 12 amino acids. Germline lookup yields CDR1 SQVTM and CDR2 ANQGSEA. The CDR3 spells CSVTSGSYEQYF. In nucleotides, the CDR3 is TGCAGCGTTACTAGCGGCTCCTACGAGCAGTACTTC.

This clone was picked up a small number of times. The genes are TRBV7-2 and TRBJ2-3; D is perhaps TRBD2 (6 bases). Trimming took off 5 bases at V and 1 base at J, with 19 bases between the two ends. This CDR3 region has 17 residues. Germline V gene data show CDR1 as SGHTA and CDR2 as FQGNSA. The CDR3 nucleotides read TGTGCCAGCAGCATAGGGGATGCGGGGCTCGGCACAGATACGCAGTATTTT. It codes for CASSIGDAGLGTDTQYF.

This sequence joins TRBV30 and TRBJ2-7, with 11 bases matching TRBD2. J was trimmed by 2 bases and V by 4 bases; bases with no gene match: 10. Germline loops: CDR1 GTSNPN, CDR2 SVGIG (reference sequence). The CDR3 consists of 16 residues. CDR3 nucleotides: TGTGCCTGGAAGGGGGGTAGCGGGAGGGCCGCCTACGAGCAGTACTTC. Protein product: CAWKGGSGRAAYEQYF.